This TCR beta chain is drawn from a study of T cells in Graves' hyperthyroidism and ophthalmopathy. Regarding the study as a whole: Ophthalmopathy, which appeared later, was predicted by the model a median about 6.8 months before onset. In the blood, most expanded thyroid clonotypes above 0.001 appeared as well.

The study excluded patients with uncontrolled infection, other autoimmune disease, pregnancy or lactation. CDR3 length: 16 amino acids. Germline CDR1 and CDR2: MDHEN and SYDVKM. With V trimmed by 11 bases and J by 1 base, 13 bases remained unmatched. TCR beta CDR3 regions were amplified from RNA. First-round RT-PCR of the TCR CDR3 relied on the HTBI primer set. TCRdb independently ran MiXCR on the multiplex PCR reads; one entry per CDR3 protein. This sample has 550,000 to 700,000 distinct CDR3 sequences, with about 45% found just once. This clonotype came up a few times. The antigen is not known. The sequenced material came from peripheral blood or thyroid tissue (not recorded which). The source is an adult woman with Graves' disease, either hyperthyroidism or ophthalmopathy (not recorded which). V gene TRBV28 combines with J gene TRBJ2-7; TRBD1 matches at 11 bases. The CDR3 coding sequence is TGTGCCTCCAAAGCCTTGGGGACAGGGGGTTCCTACGAGCAGTACTTC. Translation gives CASKALGTGGSYEQYF.